The present T cell receptor beta chain was sequenced within a study of T cells in Graves' hyperthyroidism and ophthalmopathy. V was trimmed by 1 base and J by 0 bases, leaving 13 bases between them. Germline loops: CDR1 SGHAT, CDR2 FQNNGV. CDR3 length: 16 residues. Findings and limits, study-wide: Ophthalmopathy onset followed model prediction by a median approximately 6.2 months.

This clonotype has ten or more counts. Antigen unknown. Authors of the study amplified TCR beta CDR3 regions from RNA transcripts. The TCR CDR3 was amplified in a first-round RT-PCR using the HTBI primer set. TCRdb used MiXCR to reprocess the multiplex PCR reads, holding one entry per CDR3 protein. This table has under 400,000 distinct CDR3 sequences, approximately 18% appearing once. Sequencing input: blood. V usage is TRBV11-2 and J usage is TRBJ2-7; a possible D gene is TRBD1 (6 bases). This clonotype was obtained from a woman aged 45-60 years with Graves' hyperthyroidism. The DNA of the CDR3 is TGTGCCAGCAGCTTAGGAGGGGGTATGGGCTCCTACGAGCAGTACGTC. It is translated as CASSLGGGMGSYEQYV.